This passage covers 18 T cell receptor beta chains from one sample sequenced in a study of T cells in Graves' hyperthyroidism and ophthalmopathy. Amplification of TCR beta CDR3 regions used RNA as the template. When the TCR CDR3 underwent first-round RT-PCR, the HTBI primer set was used. Via MiXCR, TCRdb re-called the multiplex PCR reads, giving one row per CDR3 protein. The sample contains 50,000 to 60,000 distinct CDR3 sequences, around half of which appear only once. Sequenced material: blood. The receptors were gathered from a woman aged 45-65 years with Graves' ophthalmopathy.

This clonotype was counted many times. The V call is TRBV10-3, the J call TRBJ2-5; D not resolved. V was clipped by 5 bases and J by 7 bases, with 17 bases between them. The germline CDR1 and CDR2 sequences are ENHRY and SYGVKD. The CDR3 is 14 residues long. The CDR3: CAISLPGPEVTQYF. The DNA for the CDR3 is TGTGCCATCAGTTTACCGGGTCCCGAAGTGACCCAGTACTTC.

As regards this clonotype: The CDR3 does not close with the conserved phenylalanine or tryptophan, likely indicating a read error. This rearrangement joins TRBV20-1 to TRBJ2-7; TRBD1 might be the D (6 bases). V dropped 6 bases and J dropped 0 bases, with 18 bases sitting between them. The CDR3 consists of 15 residues. The V gene's germline CDR1 is DFQATT and CDR2 SNEGSKA (reference sequence). DNA of the CDR3: TGCAGTGCAGACCCCTGGGGGCCCAACTCCTACGAGCAGTACCTC. Translated, it gives CSADPWGPNSYEQYL.

This clonotype was seen at least ten times. This chain links TRBV5-1 with TRBJ1-1, with D maybe TRBD1 (6 bases). This CDR3 comprises 18 residues. Germline values: CDR1 SGHRS, CDR2 YFSETQ. Trimming pared 0 bases from V and 1 base from J, leaving 19 bases between. CDR3 DNA sequence: TGCGCCAGCAGCTTGGGGCCGGGACACCCGTCGAGGAACACTGAAGCTTTCTTT. This sequence encodes CASSLGPGHPSRNTEAFF.

The CDR3: CASSSGTGRGDTQYF. In nucleotides, the CDR3 is TGTGCCAGCAGCTCCGGGACAGGGAGGGGAGATACGCAGTATTTT. V gene TRBV7-3 combines with J gene TRBJ2-3; TRBD1 matches at 9 bases. CDR3 length equals 15 residues. V was clipped by 4 bases and J by 5 bases; unmatched bases: 7. Germline values: CDR1 SGHTA, CDR2 FQGTGA.

This clonotype was seen ten or more times. This chain joins TRBV12-3 or TRBV12-4 and TRBJ2-3, with 9 bases fitting TRBD2. The CDR3 length is 14 residues. Trimming cost V 6 bases and J 6 bases; bases outside gene matches: 7. CDR3 coding DNA: TGTGCCAGCAGATCCGGGACTAGCTTTGATACGCAGTATTTT. Translated, it gives CASRSGTSFDTQYF.

J is TRBJ2-1 and V is TRBV10-3; tentatively, D is TRBD2 (5 bases). Trimming removed 6 bases at V and 9 bases at J, with 21 bases between. This CDR3 comprises 15 residues. Germline V CDR1 and CDR2: ENHRY, SYGVKD. The CDR3 region has the DNA TGTGCCATCAGACCGGGGTTGGGGTTAGAGCTTGAGCAGTTCTTC. Amino acid sequence: CAIRPGLGLELEQFF.

J is TRBJ2-7 and V is TRBV2; D gene uncertain. Looked up from germline, CDR1 is SNHLY and CDR2 is FYNNEI. This CDR3 has 14 amino acids. V dropped 1 base and J dropped 0 bases, with 7 bases sitting between them. CDR3 sequence (DNA): TGTGCCAGCAGTGAAGTACCGACCTCCTACGAGCAGTACTTC. Amino acids: CASSEVPTSYEQYF.

The chain employs TRBV9 and TRBJ2-5, with D perhaps TRBD2 (7 bases). Looked up from germline, CDR1 is SGDLS and CDR2 is YYNGEE. The CDR3 covers 16 residues. Deletions cut 4 bases from V and 5 bases from J, with 21 bases between. The DNA for the CDR3 is TGTGCCAGCAGCTCTACTAGGGGGGGGGCCCTGGAGACCCAGTACTTC. Translated, it gives CASSSTRGGALETQYF.

This clonotype occurred many times. The gene calls are TRBV7-6 and TRBJ2-7; 11 nucleotides match TRBD1. CDR3 length: 16 residues. The junction had 12 bases not matched to a gene; V was cut back by 2 bases and J by 9 bases. Germline CDR1 is SGHVS and CDR2 is FNYEAQ. The CDR3 bases are TGTGCCAGCAGCTTAACCTCCGGGACAGGGGGATATGGGCAGTACTTC. Encoded protein: CASSLTSGTGGYGQYF. Full variable domain (rest looked up from reference TRBV7-6 and TRBJ2-7): GAGVSQSPRYKVTKRGQDVALRCDPISGHVSLYWYRQALGQGPEFLTYFNYEAQQDKSGLPNDRFSAERPEGSISTLTIQRTEQRDSAMYRCASSLTSGTGGYGQYFGPGTRLTVT.

For the CDR3, the DNA is TGCGCCAGCAGCCACCGGACAGGGGACGAGCAGTACTTC. Translated: CASSHRTGDEQYF. The chain uses TRBV5-1 and TRBJ2-7; TRBD1 matches at 9 bases. This CDR3 contains 13 residues. Germline CDR1 is SGHRS and CDR2 is YFSETQ. Unmatched junction bases numbered 4, after V lost 4 bases and J lost 5 bases.

The chain has TRBV7-9 and TRBJ2-2; tentatively, D is TRBD1 (5 bases). Trimming removed 3 bases from V and 3 bases from J, with 11 bases in between. Germline V gene lookup returns CDR1 SEHNR and CDR2 FQNEAQ (reference sequence). This CDR3 is 15 amino acids long. DNA for the CDR3: TGTGCCAGCAGCTTCGGGCAGGGCGACACCGGGGAGCTGTTTTTT. It specifies CASSFGQGDTGELFF.

The sample holds many counts of this clonotype. CDR3 residues: CASSALSGRTSYEQYF. CDR3 in DNA: TGTGCCAGTAGTGCCCTCAGCGGGAGGACCTCCTACGAGCAGTACTTC. J is TRBJ2-7 and V is TRBV19; 9 bases fit TRBD2. The CDR3 runs to 16 residues. The germline CDR1 and CDR2 sequences are LNHDA and SQIVND (reference sequence). The V segment lost 5 bases and the J segment 0 bases; nucleotides outside the gene matches: 8.

The J gene is TRBJ1-2, the V gene TRBV20-1; D call uncertain. This CDR3 is 14 amino acids long. V was shortened by 6 bases and J by 1 base, with 15 bases between the two germline ends. Germline-derived CDR1 and CDR2 are DFQATT and SNEGSKA (reference sequence). The CDR3 here is CSAPPQNDNYGYTF. The CDR3 DNA is TGCAGTGCCCCCCCCCAGAATGATAACTATGGCTACACCTTC.

The table lists this clonotype with a count of one. At one end the junction does not follow the germline gene, possibly because of a read error. The V call is TRBV5-6, the J call TRBJ2-7; D perhaps matches TRBD2 (5 bases). Germline CDR1 reads SGHDT; CDR2 reads YYEEEE. The CDR3 totals 13 residues. The chain's CDR3 is CASSLAGMDFGNF. The CDR3 DNA follows: TGTGCCAGCAGCTTGGCCGGGATGGACTTTGGGAACTTC. The full variable domain, rest sourced from reference TRBV5-6 and TRBJ2-7, is DAGVTQSPTHLIKTRGQQVTLRCSPKSGHDTVSWYQQALGQGPQFIFQYYEEEERQRGNFPDRFSGHQFPNYSSELNVNALLLGDSALYLCASSLAGMDFGNFGPGTRLTVT.

Comments on this clonotype: This could be a read error, since a much larger clone is one nucleotide away. The chain couples TRBV5-4 to TRBJ2-1; TRBD2 aligns across 7 bases. The germline CDR1 and CDR2 sequences are SGHNT and YYREEE (reference sequence). The CDR3 has 14 amino acids. The CDR3 is CVSSLEGEGNEQFF. In DNA, the CDR3 is TGTGTCAGCAGCTTGGAAGGGGAGGGAAATGAGCAGTTCTTC.

This clonotype was picked up one time. The chain is built from TRBV24-1 and TRBJ2-2; a possible D gene is TRBD2 (5 bases). This CDR3 spans 13 amino acids. V was clipped by 5 bases and J by 5 bases, with 8 bases between them. CDR1 is KGHDR, CDR2 SFDVKD, per germline. The CDR3 DNA follows: TGTGCCACCAGTGGAGGGTCTACCGGGGAGCTGTTTTTT. Residues: CATSGGSTGELFF.

This chain joins TRBV20-1 and TRBJ2-1; D not certain. Trimming cost V 0 bases and J 8 bases, with 14 bases left between them. The V gene's germline CDR1 is DFQATT and CDR2 SNEGSKA (reference sequence). CDR3 length: 14 residues. CDR3 nucleotide sequence: TGCAGTGCTAGAGATCATAGGACGATCGATGAGCAGTTCTTC. Encoded protein: CSARDHRTIDEQFF.

A word on this clonotype: The junction departs from germline at one end; a sequencing error may be responsible. The rearrangement uses TRBV7-2 and TRBJ2-1; TRBD1 is a possible D gene (5 bases). CDR1 and CDR2 from the germline V gene are SGHTA and FQGNSA. The CDR3 is 15 residues long. The CDR3 bases are TGTGCCAGCAGCTTAGCAAGGACATCCTGCAATGAGCAGTTCTTC. Translated, it gives CASSLARTSCNEQFF.